This TCR beta chain was documented in a study of OX40 agonist ivuxolimab in advanced cancers. Regarding this clone: The antigen is unknown.

The method was immunoSEQ multiplex PCR; TCRdb's version includes in-frame clones alone and lacks a portion of them. The sample has about 40,000 clones; roughly 83% are singletons. Autoimmune disease history or systemic immunosuppression meant exclusion. Study-level points and caveats: Expanded peripheral T-cell antigen specificity went undetermined.

Germline V gene data show CDR1 as MNHEY and CDR2 as SMNVEV (reference sequence). The ends lost 5 bases at V and 4 bases at J; junction bases unmatched: 5. This CDR3 spans 15 amino acids. This receptor was obtained from an adult with an advanced solid tumor such as melanoma, head and neck, liver or kidney cancer. The chain uses TRBV27 and TRBJ2-2; 9 positions agree with TRBD1. Sequencing used CD4+ or CD8+ T cells sorted from blood, obtained in a trial of the OX40 agonist ivuxolimab. The CDR3 is CASSTGTGSTGELFF. In nucleotides, the CDR3 is TGTGCCAGCAGTACAGGGACAGGGAGCACCGGGGAGCTGTTTTTT.